What follows describes a single T cell receptor (beta chain). Its antigen is as yet unknown. Primers included in the PCR were 60 Vbeta and 13 Jbeta primers. Data came from immunoSEQ multiplex PCR; TCRdb stores just in-frame clones and leaves some out. Its table records roughly 51,000 clones. The data originate from a study of cytomegalovirus exposure and HLA in healthy donors. Findings and limits, study-wide: Roughly even sequencing depth across donors was the assumption behind the presence/absence analyses. Later analysis showed most CMV-associated TCR beta chains appearing HLA-restricted. V- and J-gene trimming in TCR beta was tied to a missense DCLRE1C variant by an analysis performed later.

Trimming left V 7 bases short and J 0 bases short, with 19 bases between. Germline V gene data show CDR1 as PRHDT and CDR2 as FYEKMQ (reference sequence). The CDR3 runs to 17 residues. The receptor comes from a woman in her forties in good health and CMV-seronegative. The chain has TRBV13 and TRBJ1-3; D is possibly TRBD1 (6 bases). The sample taken for sequencing was PBMCs. The CDR3 region is CASTKTRGAISGNTIYF. The CDR3 region has the DNA TGTGCCAGCACCAAAACTCGGGGGGCAATCTCTGGAAACACCATATATTTT. The variable domain in full, with the rest retrieved from reference TRBV13 and TRBJ1-3, is AAGVIQSPRHLIKEKRETATLKCYPIPRHDTVYWYQQGPGQDPQFLISFYEKMQSDKGSIPDRFSAQQFSDYHSELNMSSLELGDSALYFCASTKTRGAISGNTIYFGEGSWLTVV.